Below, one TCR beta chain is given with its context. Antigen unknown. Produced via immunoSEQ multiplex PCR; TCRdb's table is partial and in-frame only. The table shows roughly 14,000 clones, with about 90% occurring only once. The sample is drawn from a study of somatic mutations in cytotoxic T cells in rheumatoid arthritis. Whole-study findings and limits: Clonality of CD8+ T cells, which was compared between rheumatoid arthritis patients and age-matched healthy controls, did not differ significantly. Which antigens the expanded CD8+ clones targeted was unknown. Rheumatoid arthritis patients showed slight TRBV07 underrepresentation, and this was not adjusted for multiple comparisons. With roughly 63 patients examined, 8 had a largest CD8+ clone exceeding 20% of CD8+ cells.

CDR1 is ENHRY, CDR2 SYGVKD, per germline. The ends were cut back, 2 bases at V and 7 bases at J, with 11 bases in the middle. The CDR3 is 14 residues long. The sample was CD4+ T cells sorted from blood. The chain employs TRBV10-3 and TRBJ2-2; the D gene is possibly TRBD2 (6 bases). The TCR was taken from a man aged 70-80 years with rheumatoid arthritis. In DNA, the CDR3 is TGTGCCATCAGTGAGCCGACTAGTTTCGGGGAGCTGTTTTTT. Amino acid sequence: CAISEPTSFGELFF.